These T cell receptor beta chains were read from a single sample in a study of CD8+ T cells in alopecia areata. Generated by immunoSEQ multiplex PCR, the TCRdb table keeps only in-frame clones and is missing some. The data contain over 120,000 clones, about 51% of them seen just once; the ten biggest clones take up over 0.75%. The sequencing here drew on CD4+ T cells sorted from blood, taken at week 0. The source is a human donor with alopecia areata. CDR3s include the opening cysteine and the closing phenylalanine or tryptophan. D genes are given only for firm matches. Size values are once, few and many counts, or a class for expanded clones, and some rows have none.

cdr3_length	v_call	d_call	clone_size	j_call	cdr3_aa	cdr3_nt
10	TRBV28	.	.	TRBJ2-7	CASGSHEQYF	TGTGCCAGCGGAAGCCACGAGCAGTACTTC
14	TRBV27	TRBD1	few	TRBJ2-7	CASSFTGARREQYF	TGTGCCAGCAGTTTTACAGGGGCCCGCCGCGAGCAGTACTTC
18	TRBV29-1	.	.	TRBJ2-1	CSVEDLGASVSSYNEQFF	TGCAGCGTTGAAGATCTCGGGGCTAGCGTTAGCTCCTACAATGAGCAGTTCTTC
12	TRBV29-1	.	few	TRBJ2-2	CSAISWGGELFF	TGCAGCGCAATCTCGTGGGGCGGGGAGCTGTTTTTT
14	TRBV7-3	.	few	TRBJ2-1	CASSPMAPNGEQFF	TGTGCCAGCAGCCCCATGGCCCCGAATGGCGAGCAGTTCTTC
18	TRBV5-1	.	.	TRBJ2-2	CASSLVSSPERRTGELFF	TGCGCCAGCAGCTTGGTTTCTAGCCCGGAGCGTAGGACCGGGGAGCTGTTTTTT
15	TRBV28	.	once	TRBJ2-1	CASSFQVNRYNEQFF	TGTGCCAGCAGTTTCCAGGTCAATCGATACAATGAGCAGTTCTTC
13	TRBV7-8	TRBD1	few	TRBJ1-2	CASSRQGSYGYTF	TGTGCCAGCAGCAGACAGGGAAGCTATGGCTACACCTTC
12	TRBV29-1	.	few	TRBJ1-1	CSVAQGNTEAFF	TGCAGCGTTGCACAGGGGAACACTGAAGCTTTCTTT
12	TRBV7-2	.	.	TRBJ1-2	CASSFIGYGYTF	TGTGCCAGCAGCTTTATAGGGTATGGCTACACCTTC
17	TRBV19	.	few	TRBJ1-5	CASSIDALNRRNQPQHF	TGTGCCAGTAGTATAGACGCCCTGAACAGGAGAAATCAGCCCCAGCATTTT
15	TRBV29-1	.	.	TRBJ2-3	CSVEGWSERTDTQYF	TGCAGCGTTGAAGGTTGGTCGGAACGCACAGATACGCAGTATTTT
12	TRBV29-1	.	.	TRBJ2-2	CSAGRNTGELFF	TGCAGCGCTGGAAGGAACACCGGGGAGCTGTTTTTT
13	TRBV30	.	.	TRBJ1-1	CAWSVNRNTEAFF	TGTGCCTGGAGTGTAAACAGAAACACTGAAGCTTTCTTT
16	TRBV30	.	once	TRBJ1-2	CAWSVAPDRPTNGYTF	TGTGCCTGGAGTGTTGCTCCGGATCGGCCCACAAATGGCTACACCTTC
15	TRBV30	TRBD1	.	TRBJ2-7	CAWSVWRQGAEEQYF	TGTGCCTGGAGTGTATGGAGACAGGGGGCTGAGGAGCAGTACTTC
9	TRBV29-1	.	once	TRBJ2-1	CSIGPEQFF	TGCAGCATAGGACCCGAGCAGTTCTTC
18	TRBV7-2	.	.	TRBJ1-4	CASSLRWSGGGNNEKLFF	TGTGCCAGCAGCTTACGTTGGTCTGGGGGAGGAAATAATGAAAAACTGTTTTTT
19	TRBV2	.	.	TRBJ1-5	CASSDRDQLGVYSNQPQHF	TGTGCCAGCAGTGATAGAGATCAGTTAGGGGTTTATAGCAATCAGCCCCAGCATTTT
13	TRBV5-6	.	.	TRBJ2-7	CASSSYRDGEQYF	TGTGCCAGCAGCTCATACAGGGATGGGGAGCAGTACTTC
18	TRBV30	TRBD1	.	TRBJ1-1	CAWRPSLIQGTGNTEAFF	TGTGCCTGGAGGCCCTCCTTAATCCAAGGGACAGGCAACACTGAAGCTTTCTTT
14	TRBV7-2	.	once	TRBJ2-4	CASSRRSAGHIQYF	TGTGCCAGCAGCCGCAGGTCGGCAGGTCACATTCAGTACTTC
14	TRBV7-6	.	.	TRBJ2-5	CASSLTLAGETQYF	TGTGCCAGCAGCTTGACACTAGCTGGGGAGACCCAGTACTTC
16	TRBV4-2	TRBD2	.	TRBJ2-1	CASSLWTSGSYNEQFF	TGTGCCAGCAGCCTTTGGACTAGCGGTTCCTACAATGAGCAGTTCTTC
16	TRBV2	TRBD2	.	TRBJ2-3	CASSEAVGTSGNTQYF	TGTGCCAGCAGTGAAGCCGTGGGGACTAGCGGGAATACGCAGTATTTT
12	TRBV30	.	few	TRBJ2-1	CASQGGFSEQFF	TGTGCCTCCCAGGGGGGTTTTAGTGAGCAGTTCTTC
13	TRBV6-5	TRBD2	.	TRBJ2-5	CASSRLALETQYF	TGTGCCAGCAGCCGACTAGCGCTTGAGACCCAGTACTTC
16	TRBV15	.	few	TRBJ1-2	CATSTGLVLQGGGITF	TGTGCCACCAGCACAGGGCTGGTCTTACAGGGTGGAGGGATCACCTTC
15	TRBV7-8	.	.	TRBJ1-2	CASSLQGRNNYGYTF	TGTGCCAGCAGCTTACAGGGGCGCAATAACTATGGCTACACCTTC
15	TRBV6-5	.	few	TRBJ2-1	CASSYQAEGYNEQFF	TGTGCCAGCAGTTATCAAGCGGAGGGTTACAATGAGCAGTTCTTC
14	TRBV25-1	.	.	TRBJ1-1	CASSEGHMNTEAFF	TGTGCCAGCAGTGAGGGCCATATGAACACTGAAGCTTTCTTT
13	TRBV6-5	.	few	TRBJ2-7	CASSNPRHFEQYF	TGTGCCAGCTCAAACCCGAGACATTTCGAGCAGTACTTC
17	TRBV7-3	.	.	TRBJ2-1	CASSLNGADLSTGKQFF	TGTGCCAGCAGCTTAAATGGGGCGGACCTATCCACGGGTAAGCAGTTCTTC
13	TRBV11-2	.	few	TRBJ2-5	CASSLGQGGTQYF	TGTGCCAGCAGCTTAGGACAGGGAGGGACCCAGTACTTC
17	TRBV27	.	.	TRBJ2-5	CASRKAGPRAPIETQYF	TGTGCCAGCCGAAAGGCGGGTCCCCGAGCACCTATAGAGACCCAGTACTTC
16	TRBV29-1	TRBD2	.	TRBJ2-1	CSVGRVSGRRSNEQFF	TGCAGCGTTGGCCGGGTGAGCGGGAGGCGATCCAATGAGCAGTTCTTC
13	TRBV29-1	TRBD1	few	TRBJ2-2	CSADRGQTGELFF	TGCAGCGCGGACAGGGGGCAAACCGGGGAGCTGTTTTTT
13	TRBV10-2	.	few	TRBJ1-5	CASSEAGNQPQHF	TGCGCCAGCAGTGAGGCGGGTAACCAGCCCCAGCATTTT
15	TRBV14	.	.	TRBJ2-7	CASSQVDLSTYEQYF	TGTGCCAGCAGCCAAGTGGACCTGAGCACCTACGAGCAGTACTTC
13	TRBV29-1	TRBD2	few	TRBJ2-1	CSLRTSGYNEQFF	TGCAGCTTGCGGACTAGCGGTTACAATGAGCAGTTCTTC
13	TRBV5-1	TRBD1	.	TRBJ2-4	CASSLGQGNTQYF	TGCGCCAGCAGCTTGGGACAGGGAAACACTCAGTACTTC
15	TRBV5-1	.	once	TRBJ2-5	CASSFLGVDGETQYF	TGCGCCAGCAGCTTCTTAGGGGTGGATGGAGAGACCCAGTACTTC
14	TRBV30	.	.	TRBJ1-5	CAWSIGYSNQPQHF	TGTGCCTGGAGCATCGGTTATAGCAATCAGCCCCAGCATTTT
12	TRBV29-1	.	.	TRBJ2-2	CSVKAGTGELFF	TGCAGCGTTAAAGCGGGTACCGGGGAGCTGTTTTTT
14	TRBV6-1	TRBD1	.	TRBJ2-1	CASSEGQGANEQFF	TGTGCCAGCAGTGAGGGTCAGGGGGCTAATGAGCAGTTCTTC
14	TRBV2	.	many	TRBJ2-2	CASSVHGSTGELFF	TGTGCCAGCAGTGTCCACGGGAGTACCGGGGAGCTGTTTTTT
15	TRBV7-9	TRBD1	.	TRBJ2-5	CASSPPGTGEETQYF	TGTGCCAGCAGCCCCCCAGGGACAGGGGAAGAGACCCAGTACTTC
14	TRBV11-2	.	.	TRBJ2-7	CASSLGVRLNEQYF	TGTGCCAGCAGCTTAGGAGTCAGGCTGAACGAGCAGTACTTC
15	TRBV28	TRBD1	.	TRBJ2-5	CASSLPGQGRGAQYF	TGTGCCAGCAGTCTACCGGGACAGGGTCGAGGGGCCCAGTACTTC
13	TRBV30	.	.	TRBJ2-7	CAWSQGTDYEQYF	TGTGCCTGGAGTCAGGGGACGGATTACGAGCAGTACTTC